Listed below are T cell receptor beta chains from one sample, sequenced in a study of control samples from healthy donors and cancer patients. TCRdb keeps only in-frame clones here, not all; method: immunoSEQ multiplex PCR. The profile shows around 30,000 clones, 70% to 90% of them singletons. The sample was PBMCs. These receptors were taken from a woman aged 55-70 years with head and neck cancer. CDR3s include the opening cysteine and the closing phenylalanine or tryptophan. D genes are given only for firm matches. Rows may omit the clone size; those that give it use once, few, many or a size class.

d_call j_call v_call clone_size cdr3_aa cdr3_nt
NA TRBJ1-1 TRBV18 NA CASSQTSNAVVTEAFF TGTGCCAGCTCGCAAACGTCGAACGCGGTGGTCACTGAAGCTTTCTTT
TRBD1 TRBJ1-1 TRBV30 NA CAWSPGQGTEAFF TGTGCCTGGAGTCCGGGACAGGGCACTGAAGCTTTCTTT
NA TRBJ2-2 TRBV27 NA CASGSMARAYTGELFF TGTGCCAGCGGATCGATGGCCAGGGCTTACACCGGGGAGCTGTTTTTT
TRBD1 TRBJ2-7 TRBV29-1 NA CSVAGTGERREQYF TGCAGCGTCGCCGGGACAGGGGAGAGGAGGGAGCAGTACTTC
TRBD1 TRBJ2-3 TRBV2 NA CASSDQGDSTDTQYF TGTGCCAGCAGTGACCAGGGGGATAGCACAGATACGCAGTATTTT
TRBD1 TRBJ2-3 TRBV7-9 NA CASSPGTGKDTQYF TGTGCCAGCAGTCCCGGGACAGGGAAAGATACGCAGTATTTT
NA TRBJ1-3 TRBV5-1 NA CASSLGPGEGNTIYF TGCGCCAGCAGCTTGGGGCCAGGGGAAGGAAACACCATATATTTT
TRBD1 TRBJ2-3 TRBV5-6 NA CASSLGQGADTQYF TGTGCCAGCAGCTTGGGACAGGGGGCAGATACGCAGTATTTT
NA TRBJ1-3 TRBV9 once CASSVGTERNTIYF TGTGCCAGCAGCGTAGGGACGGAACGAAACACCATATATTTT
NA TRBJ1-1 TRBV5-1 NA CASSLAGMNTEAFF TGCGCCAGCAGCTTGGCCGGCATGAACACTGAAGCTTTCTTT
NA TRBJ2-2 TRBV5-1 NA CASSSTYRAANTGELFF TGCGCCAGCAGCTCCACGTACAGGGCCGCGAACACCGGGGAGCTGTTTTTT
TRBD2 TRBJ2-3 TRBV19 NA CASTPPPGLAGRTDTQYF TGTGCCAGTACCCCACCGCCAGGACTAGCGGGACGCACAGATACGCAGTATTTT
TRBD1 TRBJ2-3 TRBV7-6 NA CASSLGTGVVGDTQYF TGTGCCAGCAGCTTAGGAACAGGGGTTGTCGGAGATACGCAGTATTTT
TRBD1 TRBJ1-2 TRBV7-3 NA CASSFRIQGGNYGYTF TGTGCCAGCAGCTTCAGGATTCAGGGGGGTAACTATGGCTACACCTTC
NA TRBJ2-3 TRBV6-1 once CASSEDRRTDTQYF TGTGCCAGCAGTGAAGATCGACGTACAGATACGCAGTATTTT
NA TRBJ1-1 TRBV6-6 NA CASSYAVNTEAFF TGTGCCAGCAGTTACGCGGTAAACACTGAAGCTTTCTTT
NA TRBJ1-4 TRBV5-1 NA CASSLGQPASNEKLFF TGCGCCAGCAGCTTGGGACAGCCAGCGTCTAATGAAAAACTGTTTTTT
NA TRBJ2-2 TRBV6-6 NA CASSYSTANTGELFF TGTGCCAGCAGTTACTCGACAGCGAACACCGGGGAGCTGTTTTTT
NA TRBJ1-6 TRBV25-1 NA CASSDSTLGSYNSPLHF TGTGCCAGCAGTGATTCTACTTTGGGCTCCTATAATTCACCCCTCCACTTT
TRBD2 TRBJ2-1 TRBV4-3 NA CASSLTSGSAHEQFF TGCGCCAGCAGCCTGACTAGCGGGAGCGCCCATGAGCAGTTCTTC
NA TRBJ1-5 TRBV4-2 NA CASSQEPGQGDDQPQHF TGTGCCAGCAGCCAAGAGCCAGGGCAGGGCGACGATCAGCCCCAGCATTTT
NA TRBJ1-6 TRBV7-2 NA CASSFGGANSPLHF TGTGCCAGCAGCTTTGGGGGTGCTAATTCACCCCTCCACTTT
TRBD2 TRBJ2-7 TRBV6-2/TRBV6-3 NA CASSRTSGRAEQYF TGTGCCAGCAGTCGGACTAGCGGGAGGGCCGAGCAGTACTTC
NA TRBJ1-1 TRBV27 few CASRAGLNTEAFF TGTGCCAGCAGGGCCGGACTTAACACTGAAGCTTTCTTT
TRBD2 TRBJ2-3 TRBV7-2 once CASSLGPAGGPRDGDTQYF TGTGCCAGCAGCTTAGGGCCAGCGGGGGGGCCGAGGGATGGGGATACGCAGTATTTT
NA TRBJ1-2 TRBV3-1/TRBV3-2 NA CASSQEIGETIYGYTF TGTGCCAGCAGCCAAGAAATTGGGGAGACTATCTATGGCTACACCTTC
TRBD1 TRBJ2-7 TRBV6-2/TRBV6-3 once CASNPGQKSYEQYF TGTGCCAGCAACCCGGGACAGAAATCCTACGAGCAGTACTTC